The source of this TCR beta chain is a study of glioma-infiltrating T cells. Overall study findings and caveats: Tissue-blood divergence was below expectation in non-neoplastic patients, above in gliomas. CDR3 overlap between tissue and blood was very small.

Concerning this clonotype itself: Its antigen is undetermined.

The iRepertoire nested amplicon-rescue multiplex PCR amplified TCR alpha and beta CDR3s from RNA. One-step reverse transcription and amplification started from approximately 100-400 ng of tissue mRNA or PBMC total RNA. One entry per CDR3 protein, called by TCRdb with MiXCR from the multiplex PCR reads. The repertoire holds about 99,000 distinct CDR3 sequences, with less than 30% as singletons. CDR1 is SGDLS and CDR2 is YYNGEE in the germline V gene. The CDR3 has 14 residues. V lost 0 bases and J 8 bases, leaving 12 bases between the germline ends. This sequence joins TRBV9 and TRBJ2-1; no reliable D call. The material sequenced was glioma tissue, nonneoplastic brain tissue, or PBMCs (not recorded which). The receptor was isolated from a human donor with low-grade glioma or glioblastoma, undergoing nonglioma brain surgery, or in good health (not recorded which). Here the CDR3 reads CASSVGEWLDEQFF. The CDR3 nucleotides are TGTGCCAGCAGCGTAGGAGAATGGCTTGATGAGCAGTTCTTC.